Listed here are 30 T cell receptor beta chains from one sample, sequenced in a study of cytomegalovirus exposure and HLA in healthy donors. Vbeta (60) and Jbeta (13) primers were used in the PCR. The assay was immunoSEQ multiplex PCR, and TCRdb's table has in-frame clones only and misses some. Altogether approximately 77,000 clones are present, about four fifths being singletons, with the ten largest covering 9% to 13%. The specimen sequenced was PBMCs. All receptors derive from a male donor in good health and CMV-seropositive.

The chain joins TRBV10-2 to TRBJ2-7, with 9 bases identical to TRBD1. Trimming took 10 bases from V and 3 from J; bases not matched to a gene: 7. Germline V gene sequence: CDR1 WSHSY, CDR2 SAAADI. The CDR3 totals 13 residues. CDR3 DNA sequence: TGCGCCATTTCACAGGGGGCCTTCTACGAGCAGTACTTC. The encoded protein is CAISQGAFYEQYF.

As concerns this clone: The junction differs from germline at one of its ends, possibly a read error. The gene calls are TRBV7-9 and TRBJ1-5, with a weak D call TRBD1 (6 bases). Germline V gene data show CDR1 as SEHNR and CDR2 as FQNEAQ (reference sequence). CDR3 length equals 17 residues. For the CDR3, the DNA is TGTTCCAGCAGCTTAGTTTCGGTGTTGGACAGCGGACAGCCCCAGCATTTT. Translating gives CSSSLVSVLDSGQPQHF.

A note on this clone: Germline is not matched at one junction end, which may reflect a read error. The chain employs TRBV11-1 and TRBJ2-6; TRBD1 agrees at 8 bases. The CDR3 runs to 18 residues. Per the germline V gene, CDR1 is SGHAT and CDR2 is FQDESV (reference sequence). CDR3 DNA sequence: TGTGTCAGCAGCTTACGACAGGGGACCTTCTCTGGGGCCAACGTCCTGACTTTC. It translates to CVSSLRQGTFSGANVLTF.

A word on this clone: At one boundary the junction diverges from the germline segment, which might be a read error. This sample includes further DNA sequences coding for the same CDR3. V and J are TRBV5-4 and TRBJ1-1; possible D gene TRBD1, 6 bases. Germline values: CDR1 SGHNT, CDR2 YYREEE (reference sequence). The CDR3 is 15 residues long. CDR3 amino acids: CASSLGGGSYTEAFF. Written as DNA, the CDR3 is TGTGCCAGCAGCTTGGGGGGGGGCAGTTATACTGAAGCCTTCTTT.

J is TRBJ2-7 and V is TRBV7-8, with 8 bases fitting TRBD1. This CDR3 region has 16 residues. Germline V lookup: CDR1 SGHVS, CDR2 FQNEAQ. V shed 6 bases, J shed 1 base, and the junction held 11 bases outside the gene matches. The CDR3 is CASRVGSGGGSYEQYF. The CDR3 DNA reads TGTGCCAGCAGAGTAGGGTCAGGGGGCGGTTCCTACGAGCAGTACTTC.

The J gene is TRBJ2-5, the V gene TRBV7-2; TRBD2 aligns across 11 bases. The DNA matches TRBJ2-7 better at its end, which makes the J call doubtful. This CDR3 contains 16 residues. CDR1 is SGHTA and CDR2 is FQGNSA in the germline V gene. The CDR3 nucleotides are TGTGCCAGCAGCTTCGTAGCGGGGGGGTCACCCTACGAGCAGTACTTC. Translation gives CASSFVAGGSPYEQYF.

The chain has TRBV27 and TRBJ1-3; 7 bases agree with TRBD1. Trimming took 6 bases from V and 4 from J; bases not matched to a gene: 12. CDR3 size: 16 residues. Germline V gene sequence: CDR1 MNHEY, CDR2 SMNVEV (reference sequence). CDR3 in amino acids: CASRSLDRVAGNTIYF. As DNA, the CDR3 is TGTGCCAGCAGATCACTTGACAGGGTAGCCGGAAACACCATATATTTT.

In this sample, this clone turned up a few times. The chain is built from TRBV7-9 and TRBJ1-1, with D unresolved. This CDR3 is 15 amino acids long. The germline gives CDR1 SEHNR, CDR2 FQNEAQ (reference sequence). The V and J ends lost 5 bases and 1 base respectively, with 14 bases between them. The DNA for the CDR3 is TGTGCCAGCAGCCGGGGATTAGATGGGAACACTGAAGCTTTCTTT. Encoded protein: CASSRGLDGNTEAFF.

In this sample, this clone turned up a few times. This chain uses TRBV21-1 with TRBJ2-3; the DNA was not used to check the table's D call, TRBD1. TRBV21-1 is shown as a pseudogene. The CDR3 covers 15 residues. The CDR3 loop is CASSNQGTSTDTQYF. CDR3 coding DNA: TGTGCCAGCAGCAATCAGGGTACTAGCACAGATACGCAGTATTTT.

The chain joins TRBV29-1 to TRBJ2-7, with TRBD1 as a possible D gene (7 bases). Germline V gene lookup returns CDR1 SQVTM and CDR2 ANQGSEA. CDR3 length: 15 residues. The V gene lost 5 bases and the J gene lost 5 bases, with 22 bases spanning the gap. DNA of the CDR3: TGCAGCGTTACCGGGACCTCCAGGGGGGTTCACGAGCAGTACTTC. It encodes CSVTGTSRGVHEQYF.

The chain has TRBV27 and TRBJ1-1; 8 bases are a match to TRBD1. The CDR3 spans 13 residues. With V trimmed by 3 bases and J by 6 bases, 3 bases remained unmatched. Germline CDR1 reads MNHEY; CDR2 reads SMNVEV (reference sequence). DNA for the CDR3: TGTGCCAGCAGTTTCGGACAGGGCCCTGAAGCTTTCTTT. Protein sequence: CASSFGQGPEAFF.

The chain joins TRBV7-8 to TRBJ1-1, with 7 positions matching TRBD1. The CDR3 has 15 residues. CDR1 and CDR2 from the germline V gene are SGHVS and FQNEAQ. J gave up 4 bases and V 1 base, and 6 bases lay outside the gene matches. This chain's CDR3 is CASSLGRGPGTEAFF. In nucleotides, the CDR3 is TGTGCCAGCAGCTTAGGTAGGGGGCCTGGCACTGAAGCTTTCTTT.

The chain links TRBV15 to TRBJ2-5; unclear D gene. The CDR3 length is 14 residues. Germline CDR1 LNHNV, CDR2 YYDKDF (reference sequence). The ends were cut back, 0 bases at V and 4 bases at J, with 9 bases in the middle. The CDR3 nucleotides read TGTGCCACCAGCAGAGATTTGGCCGCAGAGACCCAGTACTTC. Translating gives CATSRDLAAETQYF. The full variable domain, completed using reference TRBV15 and TRBJ2-5, is DAMVIQNPRYQVTQFGKPVTLSCSQTLNHNVMYWYQQKSSQAPKLLFHYYDKDFNNEADTPDNFQSRRPNTSFCFLDIRSPGLGDTAMYLCATSRDLAAETQYFGPGTRLLVL.

V and J are TRBV28 and TRBJ1-1; D gene ambiguous. Deletions cut 3 bases from V and 11 bases from J, with 10 bases between. This CDR3 spans 11 amino acids. Germline CDR1 reads MDHEN; CDR2 reads SYDVKM. This CDR3 reads CASSLRVWAFF. Written as DNA, the CDR3 is TGTGCCAGCAGTTTGCGGGTCTGGGCTTTCTTT.

The V and J genes are TRBV7-9 and TRBJ2-1; TRBD2 matches 7 bases. With 5 bases clipped from V and 5 bases from J, the junction kept 9 bases outside the gene matches. The V gene's germline CDR1 is SEHNR and CDR2 FQNEAQ (reference sequence). The CDR3 loop spans 15 amino acids. CDR3 DNA: TGTGCCAGCAGCCCCCGGGGGGTTGTCGACAATGAGCAGTTCTTC. It specifies CASSPRGVVDNEQFF.

On this clone itself: One junction end does not reproduce the germline sequence, and a read error may be involved. V is TRBV7-9 and J is TRBJ1-3, with TRBD1 matching 7 bases. CDR1 and CDR2 from the germline V gene are SEHNR and FQNEAQ (reference sequence). The CDR3 consists of 17 residues. The CDR3, as DNA: TGTTCCAGCAGCTTAGCGCCAAAGGGGGCGTTCGGAAACACCATATATTTT. Its protein is CSSSLAPKGAFGNTIYF. Full variable domain (outside the CDR3, taken from reference TRBV7-9 and TRBJ1-3): DTGVSQNPRHKITKRGQNVTFRCDPISEHNRLYWYRQTLGQGPEFLTYFQNEAQLEKSRLLSDRFSAERPKGSFSTLEIQRTEQGDSAMYLCSSSLAPKGAFGNTIYFGEGSWLTVV.

V and J are TRBV6-1 and TRBJ2-7, with 8 bases that match TRBD1. Unmatched junction bases numbered 12, after V lost 2 bases and J lost 3 bases. The CDR3 runs to 17 residues. CDR1 is MNHNS and CDR2 is SASEGT in the germline V gene. DNA for the CDR3: TGTGCCAGCAGTGAAAACAAAGGAAGTGGACAGGGCTACGAGCAGTACTTC. Translated, it gives CASSENKGSGQGYEQYF.

The V gene is TRBV15, the J gene TRBJ2-5; TRBD2 might be the D (5 bases). The DNA end favors TRBJ2-7, so the J call may be wrong. The germline CDR1 and CDR2 sequences are LNHNV and YYDKDF (reference sequence). The CDR3 is made up of 15 amino acids. As DNA, the CDR3 is TGTGCCACCAGCAGAGCTACGGGATATTCCTACGAGCAGTACTTC. Encoded protein: CATSRATGYSYEQYF.

The rearrangement joins TRBV27 to TRBJ2-7, with a tentative D call TRBD1 (7 bases). Germline V gene data show CDR1 as MNHEY and CDR2 as SMNVEV (reference sequence). Trimming pared 4 bases from V and 2 bases from J, leaving 12 bases between. This CDR3 is built from 14 residues. The CDR3 nucleotides read TGTGCCAGCAGTTCGCGGGACAGCGCCTACGAGCAGTACTTC. Its translation: CASSSRDSAYEQYF.

This clone has just a few counts. CDR3 region: CASSPGTEEAEAFF. The CDR3 region has the DNA TGTGCCAGCAGCCCCGGGACAGAGGAGGCTGAAGCTTTCTTT. This sequence joins TRBV7-9 and TRBJ1-1; 7 nucleotides align to TRBD1. J was trimmed by 6 bases and V by 5 bases; bases with no gene match: 9. Germline V gene sequence: CDR1 SEHNR, CDR2 FQNEAQ (reference sequence). This CDR3 comprises 14 residues.

The genes are TRBV7-9 and TRBJ2-3; 10 nucleotides agree with TRBD2. The CDR3 is 18 amino acids. Trimming cost V 5 bases and J 3 bases; bases outside gene matches: 14. The V gene's germline CDR1 is SEHNR and CDR2 FQNEAQ (reference sequence). This CDR3 is CASSPGLAAFLATDTQYF. The CDR3 DNA reads TGTGCCAGCAGCCCCGGACTAGCGGCTTTCCTTGCTACAGATACGCAGTATTTT.

In nucleotides, the CDR3 is TGTGCCAGCAGCTTAGGGACAGGGGTCGAAGAGACCCAGTACTTC. This sequence encodes CASSLGTGVEETQYF. The chain couples TRBV7-9 to TRBJ2-5; 9 bases fit TRBD1. Trimming cost V 1 base and J 3 bases; bases outside gene matches: 3. The CDR3 sequence is 15 residues long. Germline V gene data show CDR1 as SEHNR and CDR2 as FQNEAQ (reference sequence).

The chain is built from TRBV27 and TRBJ1-6; no reliable D call. CDR1 MNHEY and CDR2 SMNVEV come from the germline V gene (reference sequence). This CDR3 comprises 12 residues. Trimming stripped 3 bases from V and 7 bases from J, with 4 bases between. The CDR3 spells CASSFLNSPLHF. DNA of the CDR3: TGTGCCAGCAGTTTTCTAAATTCACCCCTCCACTTT.

This clone was seen only a few times. The chain uses TRBV11-2 and TRBJ2-5; D is possibly TRBD2 (5 bases). The J call is doubtful: the DNA matches TRBJ2-7 better. The V gene's germline CDR1 is SGHAT and CDR2 FQNNGV. CDR3 length equals 16 residues. The CDR3 nucleotides are TGTGCCAGCAGCTACCAAATGACTACAAGCTCCTACGAGCAGTACTTC. Its translation: CASSYQMTTSSYEQYF.

The chain links TRBV5-8 to TRBJ2-7; TRBD2 might be the D (6 bases). The CDR3 consists of 17 residues. Germline lookup yields CDR1 SGHTS and CDR2 YDEGEE. Trimming removed 4 bases at V and 3 bases at J, with 23 bases between. CDR3: CASSLEGGPGRFYEQYF. The CDR3 bases are TGTGCCAGCAGCCTGGAGGGTGGGCCAGGGAGGTTCTACGAGCAGTACTTC.

This chain uses TRBV30 with TRBJ1-4, with D perhaps matching TRBD1 (6 bases). Trimming shortened V by 0 bases and J by 10 bases, and 18 bases separated the two germline ends. The germline V gene has CDR1 GTSNPN and CDR2 SVGIG (reference sequence). The CDR3 consists of 15 residues. CDR3 DNA: TGTGCCTGGAGTGTAGGGGGGGGCGGATATGGAAAACTGTTTTTT. Translated: CAWSVGGGGYGKLFF.

This clone has only a few counts. The rearrangement links TRBV6-6 to TRBJ2-7, with TRBD2 matching 9 bases. The germline V gene has CDR1 MNHNY and CDR2 SVGAGI (reference sequence). The ends lost 8 bases at V and 0 bases at J; junction bases unmatched: 2. The CDR3 length is 13 residues. The CDR3 reads CASRLADSYEQYF. DNA for the CDR3: TGTGCCAGCCGACTAGCGGACTCCTACGAGCAGTACTTC.

The rearrangement joins TRBV28 to TRBJ1-1; 9 bases line up with TRBD1. The CDR3 covers 16 residues. V dropped 6 bases and J dropped 4; count of bases not matched to a gene: 12. In germline, CDR1 is MDHEN, CDR2 SYDVKM. DNA for the CDR3: TGTGCCAGCAGGGAACCAACGGGGACAGGGCTCACTGAAGCTTTCTTT. Translating gives CASREPTGTGLTEAFF.

The chain links TRBV5-8 to TRBJ1-5; D gene unclear. The CDR3 is made up of 12 amino acids. Germline V lookup: CDR1 SGHTS, CDR2 YDEGEE. Trimming shortened V by 2 bases and J by 6 bases, and 6 bases separated the two germline ends. The CDR3 DNA reads as TGTGCCAGCAGCTTCGGTGGTCAGCCCCAGCATTTT. It encodes CASSFGGQPQHF.

The chain employs TRBV6-5 and TRBJ2-3; 10 bases align to TRBD2. Looked up from germline, CDR1 is MNHEY and CDR2 is SVGAGI. The V and J ends lost 7 bases and 0 bases, in that order; junction bases with no gene match: 4. The CDR3 totals 15 residues. The CDR3 coding sequence is TGTGCCAGCACCCGAGCGGGAGGGAGCACAGATACGCAGTATTTT. It is translated as CASTRAGGSTDTQYF.